The 17 T cell receptor beta chains below all came from one sample that was sequenced in a study of OX40 agonist ivuxolimab in advanced cancers. Some clones are missing from TCRdb's copy, which holds only in-frame ones; the method was immunoSEQ multiplex PCR. The table records 70,000 or so clones, about 90% of them present only once. The sample in question was CD4+ or CD8+ T cells sorted from blood, obtained in a trial of the OX40 agonist ivuxolimab. These receptors came from an adult with an advanced solid tumor such as melanoma, head and neck, liver or kidney cancer.

This clone came up once. The genes are TRBV7-9 and TRBJ2-7; perhaps TRBD1 as D (6 bases). CDR1 is SEHNR and CDR2 is FQNEAQ in the germline V gene (reference sequence). This CDR3 comprises 14 residues. The V end lost 4 bases, the J end lost 2 bases, and 12 bases lay between the germline ends. Here the CDR3 reads CASSYPGHTYEQYF. For the CDR3, the DNA is TGTGCCAGCAGCTATCCGGGACACACCTACGAGCAGTACTTC.

The chain recombines TRBV6-5 with TRBJ2-7; 7 nucleotides agree with TRBD1. This CDR3 is built from 13 residues. V gave up 5 bases and J gave up 5 bases; unmatched junction bases: 6. From germline, CDR1 is MNHEY and CDR2 SVGAGI. For the CDR3, the DNA is TGTGCCAGCAGTCCCGACAGGGACCACGAGCAGTACTTC. The encoded protein is CASSPDRDHEQYF.

The chain combines TRBV28 with TRBJ2-2; TRBD1 might be the D (6 bases). V was shortened by 6 bases and J by 1 base, with 6 bases between the two germline ends. The CDR3 covers 13 residues. Germline V gene data show CDR1 as MDHEN and CDR2 as SYDVKM. CDR3 bases: TGTGCCAGCAGGGACAGGAACACCGGGGAGCTGTTTTTT. Its protein product is CASRDRNTGELFF.

J is TRBJ1-2 and V is TRBV5-1; possible D gene TRBD1, 5 bases. The CDR3 length is 14 residues. With 4 bases removed from V and 4 bases from J, the gap between germline ends came to 14 bases. CDR1 is SGHRS, CDR2 YFSETQ, per germline. The CDR3 DNA reads TGCGCCAGCAGCGAGAATACAGGAAGCTATGGCTACACCTTC. Protein sequence: CASSENTGSYGYTF.

V usage is TRBV19 and J usage is TRBJ2-5; D is unclear. Germline V gene data show CDR1 as LNHDA and CDR2 as SQIVND (reference sequence). V lost 5 bases, J lost 0 bases, and 10 bases lay in between. This CDR3 has 14 amino acids. The CDR3 sequence: CASSLGPYQETQYF. In DNA form, the CDR3 reads TGTGCCAGTAGTCTCGGTCCGTACCAAGAGACCCAGTACTTC.

The rearrangement links TRBV6-1 to TRBJ2-1; TRBD1 aligns across 8 bases. Trimming at V came to 5 bases and at J to 0 bases, leaving 3 bases not matched to a gene. Germline loops: CDR1 MNHNS, CDR2 SASEGT. The CDR3 consists of 15 residues. The CDR3 loop reads CASSLDRGSYNEQFF. The CDR3 DNA reads as TGTGCCAGCAGTCTAGACAGGGGCTCCTACAATGAGCAGTTCTTC.

This chain links TRBV28 with TRBJ1-4, with no clear D. With 6 bases removed from V and 8 bases from J, the gap between germline ends came to 10 bases. The CDR3 runs to 12 residues. Germline CDR1 and CDR2: MDHEN and SYDVKM. As DNA, the CDR3 is TGTGCCAGCAGCAGAGGCTTAGAAAAACTGTTTTTT. Translating it yields CASSRGLEKLFF.

The V gene is TRBV27, the J gene TRBJ2-5; 8 bases are shared with TRBD2. Germline CDR1 and CDR2: MNHEY and SMNVEV (reference sequence). Trimming took 4 bases from V and 4 from J; bases not matched to a gene: 2. There are 13 residues in the CDR3. The CDR3 sequence is CASSSGGVETQYF. CDR3 sequence (DNA): TGTGCCAGCAGTTCGGGAGGGGTAGAGACCCAGTACTTC.

This clone has a single count. J is TRBJ2-7 and V is TRBV2, with 7 bases that match TRBD1. The V segment lost 8 bases and the J segment 0 bases; nucleotides outside the gene matches: 4. Looked up from germline, CDR1 is SNHLY and CDR2 is FYNNEI. The CDR3 consists of 13 residues. In nucleotides, the CDR3 is TGTGCCAGCTGGGACAGCAGCTCCTACGAGCAGTACTTC. As protein: CASWDSSSYEQYF.

The gene calls are TRBV6-6 and TRBJ2-1, with 9 bases identical to TRBD2. The CDR3 is made up of 14 amino acids. V shed 3 bases and J 8 bases; nucleotides not matched to a gene: 5. The germline V gene has CDR1 MNHNY and CDR2 SVGAGI (reference sequence). The chain's CDR3 is CASSYGSGSDEQFF. In DNA, the CDR3 is TGTGCCAGCAGTTATGGTAGCGGGAGCGATGAGCAGTTCTTC.

V usage is TRBV6-1 and J usage is TRBJ1-2, with 8 positions matching TRBD1. The CDR3 is 12 amino acids. Looked up from germline, CDR1 is MNHNS and CDR2 is SASEGT. V shed 7 bases and J 8 bases; nucleotides not matched to a gene: 6. The CDR3 coding sequence is TGTGCCAGCAAATCGACAGGGGACGGCTACACCTTC. Protein product: CASKSTGDGYTF.

The rearrangement uses TRBV13 and TRBJ2-7; D ambiguous. The CDR3 spans 15 residues. Trimming left V 3 bases short and J 4 bases short, with 16 bases between. Per the germline V gene, CDR1 is PRHDT and CDR2 is FYEKMQ (reference sequence). The CDR3 loop reads CASSLAGSPPYEQYF. The CDR3 coding sequence is TGTGCCAGCAGCTTGGCCGGGTCCCCGCCATACGAGCAGTACTTC.

The gene calls are TRBV5-4 and TRBJ1-2; 7 bases are shared with TRBD1. The germline V gene encodes CDR1 SGHNT and CDR2 YYREEE (reference sequence). This CDR3 has 17 amino acids. The junction had 14 bases not matched to a gene; V was cut back by 0 bases and J by 6 bases. CDR3 sequence reads: CASSLVLTGALTHGYTF. CDR3 coding DNA: TGTGCCAGCAGCTTGGTGTTAACAGGGGCTCTAACTCATGGCTACACCTTC. The full variable domain, rest sourced from reference TRBV5-4 and TRBJ1-2, is ETGVTQSPTHLIKTRGQQVTLRCSSQSGHNTVSWYQQALGQGPQFIFQYYREEENGRGNFPPRFSGLQFPNYSSELNVNALELDDSALYLCASSLVLTGALTHGYTFGSGTRLTVV.

V is TRBV2 and J is TRBJ2-1; the D gene is possibly TRBD2 (6 bases). V lost 2 bases and J lost 9, with 11 bases in between. The CDR3 totals 13 residues. Per the germline V gene, CDR1 is SNHLY and CDR2 is FYNNEI. The CDR3 DNA reads as TGTGCCAGCAGTGAAAGCGGGTTGGGTGAGCAGTTCTTC. Residues: CASSESGLGEQFF.

The chain recombines TRBV2 with TRBJ2-1; D gene uncertain. The CDR3 totals 15 residues. The V gene's germline CDR1 is SNHLY and CDR2 FYNNEI. V dropped 0 bases and J dropped 4 bases, with 10 bases sitting between them. The CDR3 sequence: CASSEALGPYNEQFF. DNA for the CDR3: TGTGCCAGCAGTGAAGCGCTAGGGCCGTACAATGAGCAGTTCTTC.

This chain links TRBV27 with TRBJ2-3; D might be TRBD1 (5 bases). The CDR3 loop spans 14 amino acids. V gave up 5 bases and J gave up 7 bases, with 16 bases separating them. Germline V gene data show CDR1 as MNHEY and CDR2 as SMNVEV (reference sequence). The chain's CDR3 is CASSKPSGSNTQYF. The CDR3, as DNA: TGTGCCAGCAGTAAGCCGTCAGGGTCTAATACGCAGTATTTT.

The gene calls are TRBV5-1 and TRBJ2-3; 8 bases fit TRBD2. With 4 bases clipped from V and 5 bases from J, the junction kept 9 bases outside the gene matches. The CDR3 is made up of 15 amino acids. Germline CDR1 and CDR2: SGHRS and YFSETQ. As DNA, the CDR3 is TGCGCCAGCAGCCCCCGGAGCGGGAGTAAAGATACGCAGTATTTT. This sequence encodes CASSPRSGSKDTQYF.